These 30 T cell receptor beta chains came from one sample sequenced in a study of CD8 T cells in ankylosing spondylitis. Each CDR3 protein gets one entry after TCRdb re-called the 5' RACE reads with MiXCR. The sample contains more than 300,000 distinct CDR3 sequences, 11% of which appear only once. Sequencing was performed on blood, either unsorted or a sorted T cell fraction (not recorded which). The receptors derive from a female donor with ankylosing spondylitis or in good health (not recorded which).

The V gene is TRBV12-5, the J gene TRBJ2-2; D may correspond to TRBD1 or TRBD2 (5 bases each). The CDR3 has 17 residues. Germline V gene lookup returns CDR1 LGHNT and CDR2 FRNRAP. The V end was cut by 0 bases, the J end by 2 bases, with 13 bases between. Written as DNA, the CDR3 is TGTGCTAGTGGTTTGGTACCGGGACCGAGAAACACCGGGGAGCTGTTTTTT. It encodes CASGLVPGPRNTGELFF.

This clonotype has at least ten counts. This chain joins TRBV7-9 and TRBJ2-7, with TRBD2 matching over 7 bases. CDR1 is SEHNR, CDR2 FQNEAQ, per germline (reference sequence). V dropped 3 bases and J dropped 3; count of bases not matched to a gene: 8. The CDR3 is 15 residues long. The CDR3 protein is CASSLPGGTVYEQYF. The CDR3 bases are TGTGCCAGCAGCTTGCCGGGGGGAACAGTCTACGAGCAGTACTTC.

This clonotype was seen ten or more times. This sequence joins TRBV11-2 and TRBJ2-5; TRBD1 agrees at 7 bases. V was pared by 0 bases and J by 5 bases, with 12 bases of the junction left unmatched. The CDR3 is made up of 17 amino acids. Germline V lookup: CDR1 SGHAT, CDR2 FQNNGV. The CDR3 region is CASSLDPTGAFGETQYF. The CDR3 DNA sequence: TGTGCCAGCAGCTTAGATCCAACAGGGGCTTTTGGTGAGACCCAGTACTTC.

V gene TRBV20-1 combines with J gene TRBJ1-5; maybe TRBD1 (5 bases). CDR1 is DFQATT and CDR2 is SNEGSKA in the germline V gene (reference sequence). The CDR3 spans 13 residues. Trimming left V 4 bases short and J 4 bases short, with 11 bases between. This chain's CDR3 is CSANEGTNQPQHF. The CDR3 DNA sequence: TGCAGTGCTAATGAGGGGACTAATCAGCCCCAGCATTTT.

The CDR3 nucleotides are TGCAGTGCTAAGCTCGGACAGGGTTACAATGAGCAGTTCTTC. This encodes CSAKLGQGYNEQFF. The rearrangement joins TRBV20-1 to TRBJ2-1; TRBD1 aligns across 8 bases. After removal of 4 bases from V and 4 bases from J, the junction contained 6 bases not matched to a gene. Germline V gives CDR1 DFQATT, CDR2 SNEGSKA (reference sequence). CDR3 length: 14 residues.

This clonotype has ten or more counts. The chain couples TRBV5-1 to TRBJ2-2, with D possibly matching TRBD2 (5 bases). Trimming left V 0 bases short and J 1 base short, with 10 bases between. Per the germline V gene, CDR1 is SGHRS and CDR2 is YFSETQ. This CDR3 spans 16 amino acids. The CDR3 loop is CASSLGLAGNTGELFF. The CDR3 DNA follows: TGCGCCAGCAGCTTGGGTCTAGCAGGGAACACCGGGGAGCTGTTTTTT.

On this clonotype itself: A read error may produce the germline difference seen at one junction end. Written as DNA, the CDR3 is TGTGCCAGCAGAATACAGGGGGCGCGTGGCGACACCTTC. It codes for CASRIQGARGDTF. The chain has TRBV3-1 and TRBJ1-2; 9 bases line up with TRBD1. Germline V gene data show CDR1 as LGHDT and CDR2 as YNNKEL (reference sequence). The CDR3 totals 13 residues.

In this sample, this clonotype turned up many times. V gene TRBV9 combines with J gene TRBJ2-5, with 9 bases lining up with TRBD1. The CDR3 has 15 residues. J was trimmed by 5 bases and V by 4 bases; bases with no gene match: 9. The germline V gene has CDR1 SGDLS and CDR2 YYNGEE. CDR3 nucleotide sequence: TGTGCCAGCAGCTTACAGGGGGCTGGAGTGGAGACCCAGTACTTC. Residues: CASSLQGAGVETQYF.

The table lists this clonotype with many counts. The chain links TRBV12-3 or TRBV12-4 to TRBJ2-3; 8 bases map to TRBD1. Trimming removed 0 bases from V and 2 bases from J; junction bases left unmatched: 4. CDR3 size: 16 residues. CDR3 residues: CASSLASTGVTDTQYF. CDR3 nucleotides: TGTGCCAGCAGTTTAGCATCGACAGGGGTCACAGATACGCAGTATTTT.

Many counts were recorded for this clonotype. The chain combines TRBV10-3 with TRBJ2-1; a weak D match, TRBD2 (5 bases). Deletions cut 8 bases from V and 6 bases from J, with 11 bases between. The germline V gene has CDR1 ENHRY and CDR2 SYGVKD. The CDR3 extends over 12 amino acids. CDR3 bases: TGTGCCATCGGGGTTCGGGGCAATGAGCAGTTCTTC. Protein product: CAIGVRGNEQFF.

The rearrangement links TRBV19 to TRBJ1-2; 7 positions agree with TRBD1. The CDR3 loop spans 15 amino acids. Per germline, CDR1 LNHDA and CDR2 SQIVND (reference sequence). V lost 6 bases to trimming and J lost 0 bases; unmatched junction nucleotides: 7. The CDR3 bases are TGTGCCAGTAGCCTCGGGACAGCAGCTAACTATGGCTACACCTTC. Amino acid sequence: CASSLGTAANYGYTF.

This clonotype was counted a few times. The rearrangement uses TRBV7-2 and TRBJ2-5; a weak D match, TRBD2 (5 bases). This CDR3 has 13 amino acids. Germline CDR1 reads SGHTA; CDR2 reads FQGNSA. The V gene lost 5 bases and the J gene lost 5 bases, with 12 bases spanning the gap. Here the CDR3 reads CASSPSGVETQYF. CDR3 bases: TGTGCCAGCAGCCCGAGCGGAGTGGAGACCCAGTACTTC.

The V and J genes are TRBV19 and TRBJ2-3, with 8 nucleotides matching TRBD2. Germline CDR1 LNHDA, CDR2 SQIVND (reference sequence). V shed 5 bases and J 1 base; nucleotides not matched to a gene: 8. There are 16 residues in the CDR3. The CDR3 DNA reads TGTGCCAGTAGTCAGCCTTGGCGGGGGGGCACAGATACGCAGTATTTT. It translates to CASSQPWRGGTDTQYF.

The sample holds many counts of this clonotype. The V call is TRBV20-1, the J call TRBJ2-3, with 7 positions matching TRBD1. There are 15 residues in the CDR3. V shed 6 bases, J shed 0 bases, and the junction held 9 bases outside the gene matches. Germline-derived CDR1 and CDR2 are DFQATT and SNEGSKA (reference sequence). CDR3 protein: CSARRADRSTDTQYF. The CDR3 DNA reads TGCAGTGCCCGCCGCGCGGACAGGAGCACAGATACGCAGTATTTT.

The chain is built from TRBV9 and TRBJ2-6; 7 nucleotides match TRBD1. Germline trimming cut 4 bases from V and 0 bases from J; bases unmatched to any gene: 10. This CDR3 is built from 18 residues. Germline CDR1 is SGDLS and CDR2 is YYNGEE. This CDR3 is CASSSGDRSFSGANVLTF. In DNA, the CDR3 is TGTGCCAGCAGCTCCGGGGACAGATCTTTCTCTGGGGCCAACGTCCTGACTTTC.

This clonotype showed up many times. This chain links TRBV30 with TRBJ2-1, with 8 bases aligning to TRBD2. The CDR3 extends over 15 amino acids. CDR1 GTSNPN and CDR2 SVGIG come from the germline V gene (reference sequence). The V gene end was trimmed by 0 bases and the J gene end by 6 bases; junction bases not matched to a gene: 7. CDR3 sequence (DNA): TGTGCCTGGAGTGTATCCCGCGGGGGGTTCAATGAGCAGTTCTTC. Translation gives CAWSVSRGGFNEQFF.

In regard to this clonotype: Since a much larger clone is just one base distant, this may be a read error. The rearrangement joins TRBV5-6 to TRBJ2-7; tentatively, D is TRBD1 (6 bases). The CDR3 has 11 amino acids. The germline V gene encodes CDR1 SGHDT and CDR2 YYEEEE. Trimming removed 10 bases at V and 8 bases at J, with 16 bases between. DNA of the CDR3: TGTGCCGGTACGACAGGATACAAGCAGTACTTC. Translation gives CAGTTGYKQYF.

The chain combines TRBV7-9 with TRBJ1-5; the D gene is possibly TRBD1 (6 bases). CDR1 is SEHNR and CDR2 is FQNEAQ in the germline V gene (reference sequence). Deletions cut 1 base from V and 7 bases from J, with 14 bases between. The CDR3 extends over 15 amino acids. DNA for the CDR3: TGTGCCAGCAGCTTAGTAGGCAGGGGCGAACAGCCCCAGCATTTT. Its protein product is CASSLVGRGEQPQHF.

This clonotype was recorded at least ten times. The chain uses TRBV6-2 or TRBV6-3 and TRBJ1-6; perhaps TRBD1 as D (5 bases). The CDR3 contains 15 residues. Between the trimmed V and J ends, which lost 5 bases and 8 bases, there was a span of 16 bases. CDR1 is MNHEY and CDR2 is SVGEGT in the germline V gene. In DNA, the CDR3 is TGTGCCAGCAGTCCCGGGACGTCAGGAGATTCACCCCTCCACTTT. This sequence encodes CASSPGTSGDSPLHF.

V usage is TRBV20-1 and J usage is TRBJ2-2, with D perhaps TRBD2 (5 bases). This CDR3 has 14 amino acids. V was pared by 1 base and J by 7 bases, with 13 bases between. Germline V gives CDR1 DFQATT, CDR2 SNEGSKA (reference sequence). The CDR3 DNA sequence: TGCAGTGCTAGAGTAACCGGGAATGGCGGGGAGCTGTTTTTT. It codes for CSARVTGNGGELFF.

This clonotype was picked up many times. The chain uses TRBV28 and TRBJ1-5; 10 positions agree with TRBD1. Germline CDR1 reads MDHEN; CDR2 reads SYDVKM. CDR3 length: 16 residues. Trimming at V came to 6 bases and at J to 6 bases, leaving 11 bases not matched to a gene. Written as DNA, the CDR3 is TGTGCCAGCAGCCCCGGGACAGGGGTCTCCCGTCAGCCCCAGCATTTT. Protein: CASSPGTGVSRQPQHF.

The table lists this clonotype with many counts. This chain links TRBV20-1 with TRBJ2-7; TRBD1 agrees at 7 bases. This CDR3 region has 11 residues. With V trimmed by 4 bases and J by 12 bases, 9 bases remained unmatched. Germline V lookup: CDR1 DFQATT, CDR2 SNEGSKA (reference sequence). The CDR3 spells CSATLGQMLYF. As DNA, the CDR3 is TGCAGTGCTACCTTGGGACAGATGCTGTACTTC.

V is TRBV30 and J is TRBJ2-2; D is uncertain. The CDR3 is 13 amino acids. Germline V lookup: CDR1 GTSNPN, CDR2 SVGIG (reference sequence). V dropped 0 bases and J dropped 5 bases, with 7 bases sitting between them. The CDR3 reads CAWSVRRTGELFF. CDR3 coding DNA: TGTGCCTGGAGTGTACGGCGGACCGGGGAGCTGTTTTTT.

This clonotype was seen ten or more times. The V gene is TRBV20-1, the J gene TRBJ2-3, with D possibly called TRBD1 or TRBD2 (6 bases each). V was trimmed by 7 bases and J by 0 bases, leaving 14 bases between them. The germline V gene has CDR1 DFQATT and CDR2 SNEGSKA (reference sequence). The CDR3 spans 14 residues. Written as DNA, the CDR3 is TGCAGTGAAGGAGGGGGGTCAAGCACAGATACGCAGTATTTT. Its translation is CSEGGGSSTDTQYF.

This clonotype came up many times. The CDR3 bases are TGCGCCAGCAGCTTCATCGACACCGGGGAGCTGTTTTTT. Protein sequence: CASSFIDTGELFF. V gene TRBV5-1 combines with J gene TRBJ2-2, with unresolved D. V was clipped by 2 bases and J by 3 bases, with 5 bases between them. In germline, CDR1 is SGHRS, CDR2 YFSETQ. This CDR3 has 13 amino acids.

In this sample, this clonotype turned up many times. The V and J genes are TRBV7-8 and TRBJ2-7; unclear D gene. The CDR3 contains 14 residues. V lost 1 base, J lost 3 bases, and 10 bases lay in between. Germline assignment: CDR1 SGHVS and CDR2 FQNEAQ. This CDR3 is CASSLGAQNYEQYF. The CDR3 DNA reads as TGTGCCAGCAGCTTAGGCGCACAGAACTACGAGCAGTACTTC.

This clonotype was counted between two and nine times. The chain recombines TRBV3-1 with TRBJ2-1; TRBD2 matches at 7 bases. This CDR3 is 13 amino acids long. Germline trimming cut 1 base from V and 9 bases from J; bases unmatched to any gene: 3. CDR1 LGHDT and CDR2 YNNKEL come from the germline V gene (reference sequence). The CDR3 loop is CASSQGGTIEQFF. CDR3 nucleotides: TGTGCCAGCAGCCAAGGAGGGACTATTGAGCAGTTCTTC.

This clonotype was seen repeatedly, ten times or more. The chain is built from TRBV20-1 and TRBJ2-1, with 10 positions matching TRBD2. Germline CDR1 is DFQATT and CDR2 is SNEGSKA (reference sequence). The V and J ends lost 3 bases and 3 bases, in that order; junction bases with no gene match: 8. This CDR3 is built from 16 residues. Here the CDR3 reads CSARDSSGGVYNEQFF. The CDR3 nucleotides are TGCAGTGCTAGGGACTCTAGCGGGGGTGTCTACAATGAGCAGTTCTTC.

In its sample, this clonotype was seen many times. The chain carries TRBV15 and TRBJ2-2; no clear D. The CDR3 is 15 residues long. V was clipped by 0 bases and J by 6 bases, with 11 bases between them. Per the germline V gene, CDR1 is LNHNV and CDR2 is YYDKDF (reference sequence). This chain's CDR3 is CATSRDTARSGELFF. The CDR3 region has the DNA TGTGCCACCAGCAGAGATACGGCCCGCTCCGGGGAGCTGTTTTTT. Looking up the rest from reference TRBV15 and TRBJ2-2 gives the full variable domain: DAMVIQNPRYQVTQFGKPVTLSCSQTLNHNVMYWYQQKSSQAPKLLFHYYDKDFNNEADTPDNFQSRRPNTSFCFLDIRSPGLGDTAMYLCATSRDTARSGELFFGEGSRLTVL.

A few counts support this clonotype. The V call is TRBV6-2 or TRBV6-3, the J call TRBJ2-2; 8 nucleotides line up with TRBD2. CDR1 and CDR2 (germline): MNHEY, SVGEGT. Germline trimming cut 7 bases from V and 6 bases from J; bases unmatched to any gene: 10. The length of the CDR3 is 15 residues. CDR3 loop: CASTGTSPLAGELFF. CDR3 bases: TGTGCCAGCACCGGGACTAGTCCCTTGGCCGGGGAGCTGTTTTTT.